The 25 T cell receptor beta chains listed next were all sequenced from one sample in a study of shared clonotypes between healthy human individuals. Data came from immunoSEQ multiplex PCR; TCRdb stores just in-frame clones and leaves some out. The sample lists approximately 1.5 million clones; approximately 98.5% were seen once. Sequenced input: naive CD4+ T cells sorted from blood. Subset in this sample: CD45RA+ positively selected. These receptors were taken from a man aged 25-40 years in good health.

The rearrangement uses TRBV30 and TRBJ1-2; 8 nucleotides match TRBD1. V dropped 1 base and J dropped 7; count of bases not matched to a gene: 5. This CDR3 region has 13 residues. In germline, CDR1 is GTSNPN, CDR2 SVGIG (reference sequence). CDR3 sequence: CAWSAQGAGGYTF. The CDR3 bases are TGTGCCTGGAGTGCTCAGGGGGCCGGTGGCTACACCTTC.

The gene calls are TRBV14 and TRBJ2-2; D ambiguous. The CDR3 is 15 amino acids. Trimming removed 1 base at V and 4 bases at J, with 10 bases between. From germline, CDR1 is SGHDN and CDR2 FVKESK. Written as DNA, the CDR3 is TGTGCCAGCAGCCAAGTACAAGGGATCACCGGGGAGCTGTTTTTT. Protein product: CASSQVQGITGELFF.

As concerns this clone: Additional DNA sequences in this sample encode the identical CDR3. The V and J genes are TRBV18 and TRBJ2-5; D call uncertain. Germline CDR1 is KGHSH and CDR2 is LQKENI. V lost 6 bases and J lost 0, with 5 bases in between. There are 12 residues in the CDR3. The DNA of the CDR3 is TGTGCCAGCTCCCCCTACCAAGAGACCCAGTACTTC. Its translation is CASSPYQETQYF.

The chain is built from TRBV7-2 and TRBJ1-5; D not resolved. The CDR3 contains 16 residues. Trimming cost V 0 bases and J 0 bases, with 9 bases left between them. Germline V CDR1 and CDR2: SGHTA, FQGNSA. The CDR3 nucleotides read TGTGCCAGCAGCTTAGCAACGGTATATAGCAATCAGCCCCAGCATTTT. As protein: CASSLATVYSNQPQHF.

The CDR3 spells CASSTLGQGGDEQFF. The DNA of the CDR3 is TGTGCCAGCAGCACCCTAGGACAGGGTGGGGATGAGCAGTTCTTC. The chain is built from TRBV7-9 and TRBJ2-1; 8 bases line up with TRBD1. The germline V gene has CDR1 SEHNR and CDR2 FQNEAQ (reference sequence). Trimming cost V 5 bases and J 8 bases; bases outside gene matches: 11. The CDR3 length is 15 residues.

The chain uses TRBV19 and TRBJ2-7; TRBD2 aligns across 9 bases. Germline-derived CDR1 and CDR2 are LNHDA and SQIVND (reference sequence). The CDR3 consists of 15 residues. After removal of 5 bases from V and 2 bases from J, the junction contained 7 bases not matched to a gene. The CDR3 DNA follows: TGTGCCAGTAGTTTGGCGGGAGGGCCCACCTACGAGCAGTACTTC. Translating it yields CASSLAGGPTYEQYF.

The V and J genes are TRBV27 and TRBJ2-7, with D maybe TRBD1 (5 bases). The CDR3 is made up of 16 amino acids. Trimming cost V 7 bases and J 1 base, with 20 bases left between them. Germline V gives CDR1 MNHEY, CDR2 SMNVEV (reference sequence). The CDR3 reads CASKIGPGKPSYEQYF. CDR3 coding DNA: TGTGCCAGCAAGATCGGACCAGGGAAGCCATCCTACGAGCAGTACTTC.

V and J are TRBV5-4 and TRBJ2-3; D is unclear. CDR3 length: 14 amino acids. CDR1 and CDR2 from the germline V gene are SGHNT and YYREEE (reference sequence). The V end was cut by 0 bases, the J end by 4 bases, with 9 bases between. Here the CDR3 reads CASSLDRTADTQYF. CDR3 in DNA: TGTGCCAGCAGCTTGGATCGCACCGCAGATACGCAGTATTTT.

This clone was seen just once. CDR3 sequence reads: CASSLGALHDEQFF. CDR3 sequence (DNA): TGCGCCAGCAGCTTGGGGGCTCTGCACGATGAGCAGTTCTTC. The chain links TRBV5-1 to TRBJ2-1, with D unresolved. Looked up from germline, CDR1 is SGHRS and CDR2 is YFSETQ. V dropped 0 bases and J dropped 8 bases, with 12 bases sitting between them. The CDR3 loop spans 14 amino acids.

To note about this clone: Other DNA sequences in this sample translate to the same CDR3. V is TRBV7-2 and J is TRBJ1-2, with D hard to call. Germline CDR1 and CDR2: SGHTA and FQGNSA. Trimming took 1 base from V and 7 from J, leaving 4 bases between them. The CDR3 spans 11 residues. This CDR3 is CASSLGSGYTF. The CDR3 DNA reads as TGTGCCAGCAGCTTAGGTTCTGGCTACACCTTC.

This sequence joins TRBV18 and TRBJ1-4; 8 positions agree with TRBD1. Per the germline V gene, CDR1 is KGHSH and CDR2 is LQKENI. V dropped 1 base and J dropped 8; count of bases not matched to a gene: 9. CDR3 length equals 16 residues. CDR3: CASSPLSGGVEEKLFF. The DNA for the CDR3 is TGTGCCAGCTCACCACTTTCAGGGGGCGTAGAAGAAAAACTGTTTTTT.

The rearrangement joins TRBV5-6 to TRBJ2-1; the D call may be TRBD1 or TRBD2 (5 bases each). Between the trimmed V and J ends, which lost 6 bases and 7 bases, there was a span of 20 bases. Germline CDR1 is SGHDT and CDR2 is YYEEEE. This CDR3 comprises 15 residues. As DNA, the CDR3 is TGTGCCAGCACCTCTCGGGGCAGGACGAAGAATGAGCAGTTCTTC. As protein: CASTSRGRTKNEQFF.

This clone was found once. The chain has TRBV7-8 and TRBJ2-3; perhaps TRBD2 as D (6 bases). There are 15 residues in the CDR3. Germline loops: CDR1 SGHVS, CDR2 FQNEAQ. V dropped 5 bases and J dropped 5 bases, with 17 bases sitting between them. The CDR3 nucleotides are TGTGCCAGCAGCCCCGGCCGGGACTGGGAAGATACGCAGTATTTT. Translated, it gives CASSPGRDWEDTQYF.

This rearrangement joins TRBV19 to TRBJ1-5, with TRBD1 identical over 7 bases. CDR3 length: 13 amino acids. J gave up 10 bases and V 6 bases, and 9 bases lay outside the gene matches. The V gene's germline CDR1 is LNHDA and CDR2 SQIVND (reference sequence). The CDR3 DNA reads TGTGCCAGTAGGAACGACAGGGCGCAACCCCAGCATTTT. It is translated as CASRNDRAQPQHF.

The chain employs TRBV9 and TRBJ2-1; 9 nucleotides align to TRBD2. The CDR3 has 18 amino acids. The germline CDR1 and CDR2 sequences are SGDLS and YYNGEE. After removal of 0 bases from V and 3 bases from J, the junction contained 10 bases not matched to a gene. This CDR3 reads CASSVELQSSGGYNEQFF. Here the CDR3 DNA reads TGTGCCAGCAGCGTAGAATTGCAAAGTAGCGGGGGCTACAATGAGCAGTTCTTC. The whole variable domain, remainder taken from reference TRBV9 and TRBJ2-1, is DSGVTQTPKHLITATGQRVTLRCSPRSGDLSVYWYQQSLDQGLQFLIQYYNGEERAKGNILERFSAQQFPDLHSELNLSSLELGDSALYFCASSVELQSSGGYNEQFFGPGTRLTVL.

V is TRBV25-1 and J is TRBJ1-6; D possibly corresponds to TRBD1 (6 bases). The CDR3 is made up of 12 amino acids. Trimming removed 8 bases at V and 13 bases at J, with 15 bases between. CDR1 is MGHDK and CDR2 is SYGVNS in the germline V gene. The CDR3 DNA reads TGTGCCAGCCCGAAGGGGGACGTCCCCCTCCACTTT. Protein product: CASPKGDVPLHF. The whole variable domain, remainder taken from reference TRBV25-1 and TRBJ1-6, is EADIYQTPRYLVIGTGKKITLECSQTMGHDKMYWYQQDPGMELHLIHYSYGVNSTEKGDLSSESTVSRIRTEHFPLTLESARPSHTSQYLCASPKGDVPLHFGNGTRLTVT.

This chain connects TRBV2 to TRBJ1-1; D might be TRBD1 (5 bases). V lost 8 bases and J 1 base, leaving 8 bases between the germline ends. The CDR3 is made up of 12 amino acids. CDR1 and CDR2 (germline): SNHLY, FYNNEI. This chain's CDR3 is CASGGGNTEAFF. DNA of the CDR3: TGTGCCAGCGGGGGAGGGAACACTGAAGCTTTCTTT.

The genes are TRBV28 and TRBJ1-1; possibly TRBD1 for D (6 bases). Trimming removed 3 bases at V and 4 bases at J, with 9 bases between. This CDR3 has 13 amino acids. Germline V gene lookup returns CDR1 MDHEN and CDR2 SYDVKM. The CDR3 sequence is CASSLQGSTEAFF. The CDR3 DNA reads as TGTGCCAGCAGTTTGCAGGGGAGCACTGAAGCTTTCTTT. Supplemented by reference TRBV28 and TRBJ1-1, the full variable domain reads DVKVTQSSRYLVKRTGEKVFLECVQDMDHENMFWYRQDPGLGLRLIYFSYDVKMKEKGDIPEGYSVSREKKERFSLILESASTNQTSMYLCASSLQGSTEAFFGQGTRLTVV.

With regard to this clone: The identical CDR3 is also encoded by other nucleotide sequences in the sample. This chain links TRBV18 with TRBJ1-1; D unclear. Germline V gene data show CDR1 as KGHSH and CDR2 as LQKENI. CDR3 length: 14 amino acids. V lost 1 base to trimming and J lost 1 base, with 7 bases between them. CDR3 region: CASSPQGTNTEAFF. DNA of the CDR3: TGTGCCAGCTCACCACAGGGTACGAACACTGAAGCTTTCTTT.

The V gene is TRBV28, the J gene TRBJ1-5, with D unclear. V was clipped by 3 bases and J by 9 bases, with 15 bases between them. Germline V lookup: CDR1 MDHEN, CDR2 SYDVKM. The CDR3 sequence is 14 residues long. This CDR3 reads CASSFLTNEPPQHF. The CDR3 DNA follows: TGTGCCAGCAGTTTTCTGACAAATGAGCCGCCCCAGCATTTT.

The chain joins TRBV7-2 to TRBJ1-4; D is perhaps TRBD1 (5 bases). Germline CDR1 SGHTA, CDR2 FQGNSA. V lost 3 bases, J lost 3 bases, and 11 bases lay in between. The CDR3 contains 15 residues. The CDR3 loop is CASSFDSNPNEKLFF. The CDR3 DNA follows: TGTGCCAGCAGCTTTGACAGCAACCCTAATGAAAAACTGTTTTTT.

A word on this clone: The sample carries other DNA sequences with the same CDR3. This CDR3 reads CASSPSTEQFF. The CDR3 DNA reads as TGTGCCAGCTCACCATCTACTGAGCAGTTCTTC. V gene TRBV18 combines with J gene TRBJ2-1; no definite D call. CDR1 and CDR2 from the germline V gene are KGHSH and LQKENI. This CDR3 has 11 amino acids. Trimming took 2 bases from V and 9 from J, leaving 5 bases between them.

The rearrangement uses TRBV29-1 and TRBJ1-1, with a weak D call TRBD1 (6 bases). This CDR3 region has 14 residues. CDR1 and CDR2 (germline): SQVTM, ANQGSEA. Trimming cost V 6 bases and J 4 bases, with 18 bases left between them. CDR3 in DNA: TGCAGCGTGCCCTCGGGGGGCTGGAGCACTGAAGCTTTCTTT. Protein product: CSVPSGGWSTEAFF.

The rearrangement uses TRBV9 and TRBJ2-7, with 10 bases lining up with TRBD2. Trimming at V came to 6 bases and at J to 1 base, leaving 4 bases not matched to a gene. This CDR3 is 14 amino acids long. Germline CDR1 is SGDLS and CDR2 is YYNGEE. CDR3 bases: TGTGCCAGCATATCTAGCGGGAGTTCCTACGAGCAGTACTTC. Encoded protein: CASISSGSSYEQYF.

The CDR3 loop reads CARNLPGWWPNQPQHF. The CDR3 DNA sequence: TGTGCCAGAAATCTTCCGGGTTGGTGGCCCAATCAGCCCCAGCATTTT. The chain recombines TRBV5-3 with TRBJ1-5; D unresolved. TRBV5-3 is annotated as an ORF whose role is uncertain. There are 16 residues in the CDR3. Between the trimmed V and J ends, which lost 6 bases and 3 bases, there was a span of 19 bases.